One T cell receptor (beta chain) is described in this entry. Its cognate antigen has yet to be identified. Base qualities are not at hand, and no much larger clone is one base apart. Per the publication, the time point label means: baseline before first vaccination. Vaccinee samples were obtained from the UK trials COV001 and COV002, which included a single-blind randomized controlled phase 2/3 trial of AZD1222 (ChAdOx1 nCoV-19) in healthy adults. For TCRbeta chain sequencing, PBMC samples were collected from trial participants at day 0 and at day 28 after the second dose. The CDR3 regions of human TCRbeta chains were subjected to immunosequencing. The study's processing was this. TCRs in the repertoires were matched against a reference library of SARS-CoV-2-specific TCRs that had been generated with the MIRA antigen-specificity platform. Breadth meant the fraction of unique TCRs that were SARS-CoV-2-associated, whereas depth meant the fraction of total T cells that were SARS-CoV-2-associated. Using the MIRA data, each spike-specific TCR was mapped to the spike region that the TCR reacts to and placed in a CD4 or CD8 class. Log10-transformed breadth and depth values were compared by one-way ANOVA with Sidak's multiple comparisons tests. TCRdb provides this immuneACCESS table in a form limited to in-frame rearrangements. Some clones are lacking; in checked studies, under half of them reflect an unresolved V gene, and why the rest are absent is not known. Clone size and the V and J calls come from that table; the DNA yielded D and trimming. Recorded for this sample are over 150,000 clones; about nine tenths of them occurred a single time. Around 3.2% of the sample comes from the top ten.

This sample was taken from a study of T cell responses to AZD1222 COVID-19 vaccine listed by TCRdb under 2021. As for the study more broadly: AZD1222 recipients whose second dose came at about 4 weeks and those whose second dose came at about 12 weeks were combined into one group, since spike-specific TCR depth and breadth did not differ between the two schedules. Trial participants were enrolled into age subgroups of 18-55, 56-69 and 70-plus years, which contained around 150, 28 and 57 TCR-sequenced participants, respectively. A total of about 240 trial participants underwent TCR sequencing, of whom about 210 received two doses of AZD1222 and some 26 received two doses of the MenACWY control vaccine. The study at large found these results: In the small 56-69-year group, the increase in depth fell short of significance, most likely because of low power. Conclusions about previously exposed vaccinees are limited, since just five to seven AZD1222 recipients were seropositive for SARS-CoV-2 at baseline. Most participants were white British and females outnumbered males, and the authors suggested that clonal diversity may have been underestimated. A significant rise in spike-specific TCR breadth and depth was observed after two AZD1222 doses relative to day 0 and relative to MenACWY recipients. Because no day 14 peak-response samples were available, the repertoires could be characterized only after the peak T cell response. The vaccine-associated CD4 TCRs covered the entire spike protein, and the dominant responses fell in regions 160-218 and 743-854. Reportedly, almost half of the unique spike-specific TCRs recognized epitopes lying outside the regions that are mutated in the B.1.351 and B.1.1.7 variants.

CDR3 length: 17 amino acids, cysteine to phenylalanine. The retained sequence is limited to the CDR3, 51 bases, with the frame set at the first base. The germline V gene specifies SGDLS as CDR1 and YYNGEE as CDR2. V loses 0 bases at its end and J loses 0 bases; junction bases beyond the gene matches: 7. Sequences were derived from peripheral blood, sampled on day 0 of AZD1222 vaccination. The receptor was isolated from an adult in good health. The rearrangement joined TRBV9 to TRBJ1-1; 8 bases in between match TRBD1. The CDR3 in this case is CASSVDVSGGVNTEAFF. At the DNA level, the sequence is TGTGCCAGCAGCGTAGATGTTTCAGGGGGCGTGAACACTGAAGCTTTCTTT.